The following is a TCR beta chain sequence with its context. The antigen is unknown. Here immunoSEQ multiplex PCR was the method, and the copy in TCRdb shows in-frame clones only, minus some. The sample has about 36,000 clones; around three quarters are singletons. The sample belongs to a study of CD4 T cells in relation to SARS-CoV-2 and coronaviruses. Study results and caveats: This crossreactivity analysis covered spike protein alone, no other viral proteins.

V was cut by 6 bases and J by 8 bases, with 13 bases left in between. Germline V CDR1 and CDR2: MDHEN, SYDVKM. The CDR3 loop spans 12 amino acids. Sequenced material: memory CD4+ T cells from PBMCs, cultured in vitro. The TCR originated in an adult with COVID-19. The gene calls are TRBV28 and TRBJ1-2; weak D call: TRBD1 (6 bases). CDR3 sequence reads: CASRRQEPGYTF. The CDR3 bases are TGTGCCAGCAGGCGACAGGAGCCCGGCTACACCTTC.